This T cell receptor beta chain was sequenced in a study of blood T cell repertoires in COVID-19. Original methodology: Reference gene primers were amplified, and this amplification served to estimate nucleated cell counts. Sequencing was performed with immunoSEQ multiplex PCR; in TCRdb, only in-frame clones are kept and a portion is missing. The V and J calls and clone size come from that table; D and trimming were worked out from the DNA. The sample consists of some 140,000 clones, approximately 87% of them appearing once. Germline V lookup: CDR1 MNHEY, CDR2 SVGAGI. V was pared by 4 bases and J by 5 bases, with 14 bases between. The CDR3 runs 14 residues.

V and J are TRBV6-5 and TRBJ2-5; D is undetermined. This clonotype was obtained from a man aged 45 to 65 with active COVID-19. The sample consisted of peripheral blood. This chain's CDR3 is CASSWSWQAETQYF. CDR3 in DNA: TGTGCCAGCAGTTGGTCCTGGCAGGCGGAGACCCAGTACTTC.